This TCR beta chain was sequenced for a study of identical twins. From germline, CDR1 is DFQATT and CDR2 SNEGSKA (reference sequence). The CDR3 has 15 amino acids. V lost 6 bases, J lost 0 bases, and 7 bases stayed unmatched. TCRdb itself ran the 5' RACE reads through MiXCR, one entry per CDR3 protein. Of some 460,000 distinct CDR3 sequences listed, 14% are singletons. This clonotype has a single count. These data are also associated with another study on yellow fever vaccine responses in identical twins.

The sequenced sample was CD4+ T cells sorted from blood. The chain uses TRBV20-1 and TRBJ2-7; 11 bases are shared with TRBD2. The source of this sequence is a woman between 18 and 30 years old in good health. CDR3 nucleotides: TGCAGTGCCCCACCTACTAGCGGGAGCTCCTACGAGCAGTACTTC. Translation: CSAPPTSGSSYEQYF.